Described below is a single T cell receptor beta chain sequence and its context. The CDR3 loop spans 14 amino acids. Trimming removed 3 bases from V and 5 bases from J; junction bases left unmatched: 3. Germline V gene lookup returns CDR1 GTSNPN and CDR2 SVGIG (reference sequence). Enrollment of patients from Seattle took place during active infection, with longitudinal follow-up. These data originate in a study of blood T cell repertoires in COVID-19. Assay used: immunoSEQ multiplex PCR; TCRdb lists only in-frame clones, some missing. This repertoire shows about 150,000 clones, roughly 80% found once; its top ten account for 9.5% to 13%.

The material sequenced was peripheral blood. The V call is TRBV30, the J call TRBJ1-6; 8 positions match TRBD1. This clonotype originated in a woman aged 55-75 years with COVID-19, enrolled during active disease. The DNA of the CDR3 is TGTGCCTGGAGAATGGACAGGGATAATTCACCCCTCCACTTT. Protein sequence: CAWRMDRDNSPLHF.